This T cell receptor beta chain is from a study of T cells in women clearing cervical HPV infection. Background on the study: Donors had HPV16-related CIN3 or worse; 2 had invasive cancer. Cases' blood sampling followed lesion detection by median approximately 150 days (90 to 200). The study, taken as a whole, reports: TRBV6-7 abundance was lower in cases than controls (around 0.1% versus 0.15%).

Average input was approximately 1,100 ng genomic DNA for immunoSEQ TCR beta CDR3 amplification. This table comes from immunoSEQ multiplex PCR, and its TCRdb copy is limited to in-frame clones, with some not included. Recorded for this sample: tens of thousands of clones. CDR3 length: 18 residues. Trimming stripped 4 bases from V and 0 bases from J, with 21 bases between. Germline V lookup: CDR1 SGHRS, CDR2 YFSETQ. In the case of this clone: The antigen remains undetermined. The read terminates 3 residues ahead of where the CDR3 ends, so the germline J gene completes it.

The sequenced sample consisted of blood buffy coat. The gene calls are TRBV5-1 and TRBJ2-3; a weak D match, TRBD2 (6 bases). The clonotype originates from a woman aged 18 to 75 with a cervical HPV16 infection that either progressed to CIN3+ or cleared (not recorded which). The CDR3: CASSLGLLVRGSTDTQYF. The CDR3 DNA, read in part, is TGCGCCAGCAGCCTCGGACTACTCGTTAGGGGAAGCACAGATACG.